These T cell receptor beta chains were read from a single sample in a study of T cell repertoires in cytomegalovirus infection. Their cognate antigens are unknown. MiXCR, applied by TCRdb to the reads, yields one record per CDR3 protein. The sample holds approximately 83,000 distinct CDR3 sequences, 20% to 30% seen once. Sequencing was performed on CD8+ T cells from cultured PBMCs, taken from culture after CMV antigen stimulation. The receptors shown here come from a human donor in good health (CMV status not recorded). Some clones in this sample may be carry-over from other donors' samples. Both conserved end residues are part of each CDR3. D genes are given only for firm matches. Some rows have no size entry. The others give once, few or many, or a class for an expanded clone.

d_call clone_size j_call v_call cdr3_aa cdr3_nt
TRBD1 - TRBJ1-1 TRBV12-3/TRBV12-4 CASSFGTVTEAFF TGTGCCAGCAGTTTCGGGACAGTCACTGAAGCTTTCTTT
TRBD1 - TRBJ2-1 TRBV3-1 CASSVPGVRGNEQFF TGTGCCAGCAGCGTTCCGGGTGTCAGGGGGAATGAGCAGTTCTTC
TRBD1 - TRBJ2-1 TRBV15 CATSRDSPGQGYNEQFF TGTGCCACCAGCAGAGATAGTCCGGGACAGGGCTACAATGAGCAGTTCTTC
- few TRBJ2-3 TRBV7-9 CASSLVVTDTQYF TGTGCCAGCAGCCTCGTAGTGACAGATACGCAGTATTTT
- - TRBJ2-3 TRBV7-9 CASSGIGNTQYF TGTGCCAGCAGCGGGATTGGTAATACGCAGTATTTT
TRBD2 - TRBJ2-5 TRBV7-9 CANSFGTSGGYQETQYF TGTGCCAACAGCTTCGGGACTAGCGGGGGGTACCAAGAGACCCAGTACTTC
TRBD2 few TRBJ2-1 TRBV5-6 CASSGGLAGAEQFF TGTGCCAGCAGCGGGGGACTAGCGGGTGCTGAGCAGTTCTTC
- - TRBJ2-5 TRBV6-2/TRBV6-3 CASQGANQETQYF TGTGCCAGCCAGGGCGCCAACCAAGAGACCCAGTACTTC
- - TRBJ2-3 TRBV6-2/TRBV6-3 CASSWTATDTQYF TGTGCCAGCAGCTGGACAGCCACAGATACGCAGTATTTT
- few TRBJ2-1 TRBV20-1 CSAPGISYNEQFF TGCAGTGCCCCAGGAATCTCCTACAATGAGCAGTTCTTC
TRBD1 - TRBJ1-1 TRBV15 CATSRGDRLNTEAFF TGTGCCACCAGCAGAGGGGACAGGCTGAACACTGAAGCTTTCTTT
- - TRBJ1-2 TRBV28 CASSSSVGGNYGYTF TGTGCCAGCAGCTCGTCGGTGGGGGGTAACTATGGCTACACCTTC
- few TRBJ1-1 TRBV12-3/TRBV12-4 CASSLWAGTNTEAFF TGTGCCAGCAGTTTATGGGCCGGGACAAACACTGAAGCTTTCTTT
- - TRBJ2-5 TRBV6-2/TRBV6-3 CASSAQTQETQYF TGTGCCAGCAGTGCCCAAACCCAAGAGACCCAGTACTTC
- many TRBJ2-2 TRBV6-2/TRBV6-3 CASSYNPTGENTGELFF TGTGCCAGCAGTTACAACCCAACAGGCGAGAACACCGGGGAGCTGTTTTTT
- - TRBJ2-5 TRBV5-6 CASSRDHVDTETQYF TGTGCCAGCAGCAGGGACCATGTCGATACGGAGACCCAGTACTTC